The 19 T cell receptor beta chains reported below all come from one sample, sequenced in a study of OX40 agonist ivuxolimab in advanced cancers. The table came from immunoSEQ multiplex PCR; TCRdb's copy has only in-frame clones and leaves some out. Of tens of thousands of clones in the sample, around 86% were seen once. Sequencing was performed on CD4+ or CD8+ T cells sorted from blood, taken in a trial of the OX40 agonist ivuxolimab. These receptors all stem from an adult with an advanced solid tumor such as melanoma, head and neck, liver or kidney cancer.

The chain uses TRBV7-6 and TRBJ2-5; no firm D call. Deletions cut 2 bases from V and 2 bases from J, with 6 bases between. The CDR3 runs to 13 residues. Germline V gene sequence: CDR1 SGHVS, CDR2 FNYEAQ. As DNA, the CDR3 is TGTGCCAGCAGCTTATACGGACAAGAGACCCAGTACTTC. Translation gives CASSLYGQETQYF. Drawing the rest from reference TRBV7-6 and TRBJ2-5, the complete variable domain is GAGVSQSPRYKVTKRGQDVALRCDPISGHVSLYWYRQALGQGPEFLTYFNYEAQQDKSGLPNDRFSAERPEGSISTLTIQRTEQRDSAMYRCASSLYGQETQYFGPGTRLLVL.

The chain couples TRBV18 to TRBJ1-1; TRBD1 matches at 7 bases. Losses at the gene ends were 2 bases for V and 4 bases for J; bases not matched to a gene: 7. The CDR3 contains 15 residues. Germline V gene lookup returns CDR1 KGHSH and CDR2 LQKENI. As DNA, the CDR3 is TGTGCCAGCTCACCAGCGACAGGGTTCGGCACTGAAGCTTTCTTT. Its translation: CASSPATGFGTEAFF.

The chain is built from TRBV27 and TRBJ2-7; D may match TRBD1 or TRBD2 (5 bases each). The CDR3 has 15 amino acids. Per germline, CDR1 MNHEY and CDR2 SMNVEV (reference sequence). Trimming stripped 6 bases from V and 3 bases from J, with 18 bases between. Written as DNA, the CDR3 is TGTGCCAGCAGATACCCGGCGAGGGACCTCTACGAGCAGTACTTC. Translating gives CASRYPARDLYEQYF.

The chain links TRBV19 to TRBJ2-7, with 8 bases matching TRBD1. Trimming removed 3 bases from V and 4 bases from J; junction bases left unmatched: 5. The CDR3 sequence is 14 residues long. Germline CDR1 LNHDA, CDR2 SQIVND (reference sequence). The chain's CDR3 is CASSIAGGRYEQYF. DNA for the CDR3: TGTGCCAGTAGTATTGCAGGGGGCAGGTACGAGCAGTACTTC.

The rearrangement joins TRBV6-1 to TRBJ2-7, with 8 bases matching TRBD1. V was pared by 3 bases and J by 3 bases, with 4 bases of the junction left unmatched. Germline lookup yields CDR1 MNHNS and CDR2 SASEGT. The CDR3 totals 14 residues. The CDR3 sequence: CASSDDRGFYEQYF. The CDR3, as DNA: TGTGCCAGCAGTGATGACAGGGGTTTCTACGAGCAGTACTTC.

The rearrangement joins TRBV4-3 to TRBJ2-1; D may match TRBD1 or TRBD2 (5 bases each). V lost 4 bases, J lost 7 bases, and 14 bases lay in between. This CDR3 spans 14 amino acids. Germline CDR1 is LGHNA and CDR2 is YSLEER. CDR3 sequence (DNA): TGCGCCAGCAGCCCGGGACCCGGTGAGAATGAGCAGTTCTTC. It yields the protein CASSPGPGENEQFF.

CDR3 residues: CASSLIPAGYGYTF. CDR3 nucleotide sequence: TGTGCCAGCAGCTTAATCCCCGCAGGCTATGGCTACACCTTC. V usage is TRBV7-9 and J usage is TRBJ1-2; D call uncertain. The CDR3 consists of 14 residues. Trimming left V 2 bases short and J 4 bases short, with 11 bases between. CDR1 and CDR2 (germline): SEHNR, FQNEAQ (reference sequence).

The rearrangement links TRBV4-1 to TRBJ2-1, with D perhaps matching TRBD2 (7 bases). This CDR3 has 17 residues. Per germline, CDR1 MGHRA and CDR2 YSYEKL. Trimming stripped 2 bases from V and 0 bases from J, with 14 bases between. The CDR3 DNA follows: TGCGCCAGCAGCCAAATGGCGGGGGCGAGCTCCTACAATGAGCAGTTCTTC. This translates into CASSQMAGASSYNEQFF.

This chain connects TRBV9 to TRBJ1-2, with a weak D call TRBD1 (5 bases). This CDR3 has 13 amino acids. V lost 5 bases, J lost 7 bases, and 15 bases lay in between. CDR1 SGDLS and CDR2 YYNGEE come from the germline V gene. CDR3 in DNA: TGTGCCAGCAGGGGGGGAGGAAGTGGTGGCTACACCTTC. Protein: CASRGGGSGGYTF.

This clone has only one observation. The chain couples TRBV4-2 to TRBJ2-7, with D uncertain. Trimming cost V 0 bases and J 6 bases, with 9 bases left between them. Germline-derived CDR1 and CDR2 are LGHNA and YNFKEQ. The CDR3 loop spans 13 amino acids. The CDR3 loop reads CASSQEASAEQYF. CDR3 DNA: TGTGCCAGCAGCCAAGAAGCGAGCGCCGAGCAGTACTTC.

The chain joins TRBV28 to TRBJ2-1, with 8 bases that match TRBD2. This CDR3 has 14 amino acids. Germline CDR1 MDHEN, CDR2 SYDVKM. Unmatched junction bases numbered 2, after V lost 3 bases and J lost 4 bases. CDR3 sequence: CASSLRGAYNEQFF. The CDR3 DNA reads TGTGCCAGCAGTTTGCGGGGGGCGTACAATGAGCAGTTCTTC.

V is TRBV6-5 and J is TRBJ1-5; D is unclear. The germline V gene has CDR1 MNHEY and CDR2 SVGAGI. V was cut by 6 bases and J by 0 bases, with 12 bases left in between. This CDR3 comprises 15 residues. The CDR3 DNA follows: TGTGCCAGCAGCCCAGACTCTTATAGCAATCAGCCCCAGCATTTT. This sequence encodes CASSPDSYSNQPQHF.

The V call is TRBV27, the J call TRBJ1-6; perhaps TRBD1 as D (5 bases). The CDR3 extends over 14 amino acids. V lost 3 bases to trimming and J lost 6 bases, with 9 bases between them. Germline CDR1 MNHEY, CDR2 SMNVEV (reference sequence). The CDR3 here is CASSFGGGNSPLHF. The CDR3 DNA is TGTGCCAGCAGTTTCGGGGGTGGTAATTCACCCCTCCACTTT.

The CDR3 DNA follows: TGCGCCAGCAGCCGGGTGCAGAGCTACGAGCAGTACTTC. Translated, it gives CASSRVQSYEQYF. This chain links TRBV4-1 with TRBJ2-7; D gene unclear. The CDR3 has 13 residues. The V and J ends lost 4 bases and 3 bases respectively, with 10 bases between them. The germline gives CDR1 MGHRA, CDR2 YSYEKL.

CDR3 region: CASTLFGTGDTYGYTF. The CDR3 DNA reads TGTGCCAGCACCCTATTCGGGACAGGGGACACCTATGGCTACACCTTC. The genes are TRBV2 and TRBJ1-2, with 10 bases fitting TRBD1. Per germline, CDR1 SNHLY and CDR2 FYNNEI. This CDR3 region has 16 residues. V was clipped by 7 bases and J by 4 bases; unmatched bases: 12.

The chain combines TRBV4-3 with TRBJ1-1; TRBD1 is a possible D gene (6 bases). This CDR3 region has 15 residues. CDR1 and CDR2 from the germline V gene are LGHNA and YSLEER. V lost 0 bases and J lost 7, with 15 bases in between. This chain's CDR3 is CASSQDQAGAHEAFF. CDR3 DNA sequence: TGCGCCAGCAGCCAAGATCAGGCAGGGGCCCATGAAGCTTTCTTT.

The rearrangement links TRBV29-1 to TRBJ1-3; D unclear. The germline V gene encodes CDR1 SQVTM and CDR2 ANQGSEA. The ends were cut back, 6 bases at V and 0 bases at J, with 9 bases in the middle. The CDR3 is 13 amino acids. The CDR3 region has the DNA TGCAGCGTGGAACCGAGCTCTGGAAACACCATATATTTT. Protein sequence: CSVEPSSGNTIYF.

J is TRBJ1-2 and V is TRBV19; tentatively, D is TRBD1 (6 bases). This CDR3 spans 14 amino acids. V lost 4 bases to trimming and J lost 7 bases, with 16 bases between them. Germline CDR1 and CDR2: LNHDA and SQIVND (reference sequence). The CDR3 DNA reads TGTGCCAGTAGTAGGGGGCTTGCAATCGGTGGCTACACCTTC. This sequence encodes CASSRGLAIGGYTF.

As concerns this clone: A single base is all that separates this from a far larger clone, so a read error is likely. The V gene is TRBV11-2, the J gene TRBJ1-2; 7 bases are shared with TRBD1. Germline lookup yields CDR1 SGHAT and CDR2 FQNNGV. The V gene end was trimmed by 1 base and the J gene end by 6 bases; junction bases not matched to a gene: 17. This CDR3 contains 18 residues. The CDR3 coding sequence is TGTGCCAGCAGCTTAGTTTTCGGGCAGGGGGTCTTTAGTGATGGCTACACCTTC. It encodes CASSLVFGQGVFSDGYTF.